The clone carrying this TCR beta chain was detected only a few times. A second PCR, run for about 6 to 11 cycles, used a sample-barcoded 5' primer plus a J-beta primer mix. TCRdb recomputed calls from the 5' RACE reads with MiXCR, one row per CDR3 protein. The sample holds around 990,000 distinct CDR3 sequences, under 30% seen once. Russia was home to the donors, healthy Caucasian individuals aged roughly 6 to 95. This sample was taken from a study of blood T cells in healthy people across ages. V was shortened by 1 base and J by 8 bases, with 8 bases between the two germline ends. CDR1 is SEHNR and CDR2 is FQNEAQ in the germline V gene (reference sequence). CDR3 length equals 12 residues. The data also belong to a second study, concerning T cells of mothers and their children.

The sequenced sample was blood. The sequence was collected from a girl aged 2 to 9 in good health. The V call is TRBV7-9, the J call TRBJ1-1; D not resolved. The CDR3, as DNA: TGTGCCAGCAGCTTAGGAGGGCAGGAAGCTTTCTTT. Protein: CASSLGGQEAFF.